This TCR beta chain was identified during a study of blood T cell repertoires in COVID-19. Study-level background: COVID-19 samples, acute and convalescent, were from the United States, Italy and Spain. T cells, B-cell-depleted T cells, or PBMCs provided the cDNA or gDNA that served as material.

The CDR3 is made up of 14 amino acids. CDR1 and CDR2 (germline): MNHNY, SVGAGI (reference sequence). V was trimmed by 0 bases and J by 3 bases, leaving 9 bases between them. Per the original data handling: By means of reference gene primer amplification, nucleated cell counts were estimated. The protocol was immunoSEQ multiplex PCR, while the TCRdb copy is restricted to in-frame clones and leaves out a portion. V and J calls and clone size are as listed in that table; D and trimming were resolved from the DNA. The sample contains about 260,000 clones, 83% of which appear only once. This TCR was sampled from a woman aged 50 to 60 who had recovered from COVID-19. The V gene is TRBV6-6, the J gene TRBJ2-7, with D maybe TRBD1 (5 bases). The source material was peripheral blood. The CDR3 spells CASSYSQGYYEQYF. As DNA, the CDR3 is TGTGCCAGCAGTTACTCGCAGGGCTACTACGAGCAGTACTTC.